The present entry profiles one TCR beta chain with its context. Its antigen is unidentified. Other DNA variants within this sample encode the same CDR3. Germline CDR1 is SGHAT and CDR2 is FQNNGV. V lost 6 bases, J lost 4 bases, and 5 bases stayed unmatched. The CDR3 is made up of 13 amino acids. The sample is drawn from a study of T cell responses to AZD1222 COVID-19 vaccine. Sequencing was performed with immunoSEQ multiplex PCR; in TCRdb, only in-frame clones are kept and a portion is missing. This table has about 220,000 clones, 85% to 95% appearing once. Study results and limitations: Spike-specific TCR breadth and depth grew following two AZD1222 doses. At baseline, seropositivity was found in only six or seven AZD1222 recipients. Repertoire samples came only from after the peak T cell response. Clonal diversity may have been underestimated in mostly white British donors.

The clonotype originates from an adult in good health. The chain links TRBV11-2 to TRBJ1-1; TRBD1 matches 7 bases. Source: peripheral blood, taken on day 0 of MenACWY control vaccination. In DNA form, the CDR3 reads TGTGCCAGCAGTAGACAGGGAACCACTGAAGCTTTCTTT. Its translation is CASSRQGTTEAFF.